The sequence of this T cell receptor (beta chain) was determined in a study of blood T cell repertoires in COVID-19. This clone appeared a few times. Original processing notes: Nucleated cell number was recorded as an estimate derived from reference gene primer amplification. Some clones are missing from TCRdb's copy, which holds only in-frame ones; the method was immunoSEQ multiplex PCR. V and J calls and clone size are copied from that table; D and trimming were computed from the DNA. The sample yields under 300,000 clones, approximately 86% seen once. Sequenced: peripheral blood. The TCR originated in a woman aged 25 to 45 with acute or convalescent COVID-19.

CDR3 coding DNA: TGTGCCAGCAGCCGACAGTTCATGAACACTGAAGCTTTCTTT. Its protein product is CASSRQFMNTEAFF. This sequence joins TRBV14 and TRBJ1-1; perhaps TRBD1 as D (5 bases). There are 14 residues in the CDR3. Trimming shortened V by 4 bases and J by 0 bases, and 9 bases separated the two germline ends. Germline CDR1 is SGHDN and CDR2 is FVKESK.